The sequence of this T cell receptor (beta chain) was determined in a study of T-cell reconstitution after alpha-beta-depleted transplantation in children. CDR3 length equals 17 residues. Germline assignment: CDR1 DFQATT and CDR2 SNEGSKA (reference sequence). With respect to this clonotype: A much larger clone is a single base away; this may be a read error.

During its preparation, the TCRbeta library received unique molecular identifiers. TCRdb re-called the PCR reads through MiXCR, storing one row per CDR3 protein. The repertoire holds some 240,000 distinct CDR3 sequences, with 9.7% as singletons. The sequence was collected from a human donor who donated a stem cell graft to a child with SCID. The rearrangement joins TRBV20-1 to TRBJ2-5; perhaps D is TRBD1 or TRBD2 (6 bases each). Sequencing was performed on PBMCs from the stem cell graft donor, taken from the stem cell graft. CDR3 in DNA: TGCAGTGCTAGTAGGTCTAGCTCCCAGGGGTCGGGAGAGACCCTGTACTTC. It is translated as CSASRSSSQGSGETLYF.